This TCR beta chain derives from a study of blood T cell repertoires in COVID-19. Across the study: T cells, B-cell-depleted T cells, or PBMCs provided the cDNA or gDNA that served as material.

The protocol was immunoSEQ multiplex PCR, while the TCRdb copy is restricted to in-frame clones and leaves out a portion. The table records approximately 230,000 clones, approximately 84% of them present only once. The count of this clone is one. Germline V gene sequence: CDR1 SNHLY, CDR2 FYNNEI. Germline trimming cut 3 bases from V and 8 bases from J; bases unmatched to any gene: 1. This CDR3 has 12 residues. The clonotype comes from a man in his forties or fifties who had recovered from COVID-19. The chain joins TRBV2 to TRBJ2-1; 7 bases agree with TRBD2. The specimen sequenced was PBMCs or T cells enriched from blood (not recorded which). The CDR3 here is CASSDRGDEQFF. DNA for the CDR3: TGTGCCAGCAGTGATCGGGGGGATGAGCAGTTCTTC.